These 18 T cell receptor beta chains were sequenced from one sample in a study of T cell changes during pregnancy in multiple sclerosis. Generated by immunoSEQ multiplex PCR, the TCRdb table keeps only in-frame clones and is missing some. The data show 35,000 to 45,000 clones, roughly nine tenths seen once. The source material was CD4+ T cells from peripheral blood mononuclear cells, sampled in the first trimester of pregnancy. The receptors derive from a female donor in good health, enrolled as a control in a pregnancy study.

The chain is built from TRBV6-1 and TRBJ2-2; possibly TRBD1 for D (6 bases). With 0 bases removed from V and 2 bases from J, the gap between germline ends came to 16 bases. This CDR3 contains 18 residues. Germline V gene sequence: CDR1 MNHNS, CDR2 SASEGT. CDR3 DNA sequence: TGTGCCAGCAGTGAAGCCGTCCAGGGCAGGGGCAACACCGGGGAGCTGTTTTTT. Residues: CASSEAVQGRGNTGELFF.

The chain combines TRBV5-6 with TRBJ1-1; D possibly corresponds to TRBD1 (5 bases). Trimming stripped 0 bases from V and 7 bases from J, with 13 bases between. The CDR3 is 14 residues long. The germline gives CDR1 SGHDT, CDR2 YYEEEE. This chain's CDR3 is CASSLEGITIEAFF. In DNA form, the CDR3 reads TGTGCCAGCAGCTTGGAGGGGATTACCATTGAAGCTTTCTTT.

As concerns this clone: Germline is not matched at one junction end, which may reflect a read error. The chain combines TRBV7-7 with TRBJ1-3; 9 nucleotides align to TRBD1. The germline V gene encodes CDR1 SSHAT and CDR2 FNYEAQ (reference sequence). The CDR3 loop spans 14 amino acids. This CDR3 is CASSPGTGGNTIYF. The CDR3 nucleotides read TGTGCTAGCAGCCCCGGGACAGGGGGAAACACCATATATTTT.

The V and J genes are TRBV6-5 and TRBJ2-2; D ambiguous. The CDR3 is 14 residues long. The germline gives CDR1 MNHEY, CDR2 SVGAGI. Trimming stripped 6 bases from V and 4 bases from J, with 12 bases between. As DNA, the CDR3 is TGTGCCAGCAGATTGGTGGTCGGCACCGGGGAGCTGTTTTTT. Protein product: CASRLVVGTGELFF.

The chain recombines TRBV10-3 with TRBJ1-6, with a tentative D call TRBD1 (6 bases). CDR1 ENHRY and CDR2 SYGVKD come from the germline V gene. The ends were cut back, 2 bases at V and 5 bases at J, with 10 bases in the middle. The CDR3 contains 15 residues. The CDR3 sequence: CAISEGGRNNSPLHF. CDR3 bases: TGTGCCATCAGTGAGGGGGGCAGGAATAATTCACCCCTCCACTTT.

The chain joins TRBV12-5 to TRBJ1-1, with TRBD1 as a possible D gene (5 bases). This CDR3 region has 16 residues. Trimming removed 7 bases at V and 3 bases at J, with 21 bases between. The germline V gene has CDR1 LGHNT and CDR2 FRNRAP. The CDR3: CASAPPGRQGHTEAFF. The CDR3 DNA follows: TGTGCTAGTGCACCCCCAGGGCGGCAAGGCCACACTGAAGCTTTCTTT.

The J gene is TRBJ1-4, the V gene TRBV7-2, with 7 bases matching TRBD1. The CDR3 extends over 15 amino acids. Germline V gives CDR1 SGHTA, CDR2 FQGNSA. The trim removed 5 bases at V and 5 bases at J, leaving 8 bases unmatched. In DNA, the CDR3 is TGTGCCAGCAGCCGAACCGGGACAGCGAATGAAAAACTGTTTTTT. Protein product: CASSRTGTANEKLFF.

This clone has a single count. V and J are TRBV7-2 and TRBJ1-5; no clear D gene. The length of the CDR3 is 14 residues. Trimming removed 1 base at V and 3 bases at J, with 7 bases between. Germline V gives CDR1 SGHTA, CDR2 FQGNSA. The CDR3 loop is CASSLGRNNQPQHF. In DNA form, the CDR3 reads TGTGCCAGCAGCTTAGGGCGGAACAATCAGCCCCAGCATTTT.

This chain connects TRBV30 to TRBJ1-1, with D maybe TRBD1 (5 bases). V was cut by 5 bases and J by 4 bases, with 11 bases left in between. The CDR3 extends over 12 amino acids. CDR1 and CDR2 from the germline V gene are GTSNPN and SVGIG (reference sequence). The CDR3 is CAWEQGRTEAFF. CDR3 in DNA: TGTGCCTGGGAGCAGGGTCGCACTGAAGCTTTCTTT.

The sample holds a few counts of this clone. This chain links TRBV5-4 with TRBJ1-1; D may be TRBD1 (5 bases). Per germline, CDR1 SGHNT and CDR2 YYREEE (reference sequence). The CDR3 loop spans 14 amino acids. V lost 3 bases and J lost 3, with 12 bases in between. The DNA of the CDR3 is TGTGCCAGCAGCTGGAAGGGGAAGGACACTGAAGCTTTCTTT. Translation gives CASSWKGKDTEAFF.

The chain links TRBV29-1 to TRBJ1-2; D unclear. CDR1 SQVTM and CDR2 ANQGSEA come from the germline V gene. This CDR3 has 12 residues. The V and J ends lost 3 bases and 7 bases respectively, with 12 bases between them. This CDR3 is CSVEAGYSGYTF. As DNA, the CDR3 is TGCAGCGTTGAGGCGGGTTATAGTGGCTACACCTTC.

This sequence joins TRBV5-6 and TRBJ1-5; 9 positions match TRBD1. Germline CDR1 reads SGHDT; CDR2 reads YYEEEE. Trimming took 2 bases from V and 2 from J; bases not matched to a gene: 11. The CDR3 contains 18 residues. The CDR3 DNA reads TGTGCCAGCAGCTTACAGGGGGCATTGCCGAGTGGCAATCAGCCCCAGCATTTT. It translates to CASSLQGALPSGNQPQHF. Full variable domain (missing parts from reference TRBV5-6 and TRBJ1-5): DAGVTQSPTHLIKTRGQQVTLRCSPKSGHDTVSWYQQALGQGPQFIFQYYEEEERQRGNFPDRFSGHQFPNYSSELNVNALLLGDSALYLCASSLQGALPSGNQPQHFGDGTRLSIL.

The rearrangement links TRBV28 to TRBJ1-1; D gene uncertain. The V end lost 3 bases, the J end lost 0 bases, and 11 bases lay between the germline ends. The CDR3 is made up of 15 amino acids. Germline V lookup: CDR1 MDHEN, CDR2 SYDVKM. The CDR3, as DNA: TGTGCCAGCAGTTTCCACAGTCCCATGAACACTGAAGCTTTCTTT. It encodes CASSFHSPMNTEAFF. Variable domain in full (rest from reference TRBV28 and TRBJ1-1): DVKVTQSSRYLVKRTGEKVFLECVQDMDHENMFWYRQDPGLGLRLIYFSYDVKMKEKGDIPEGYSVSREKKERFSLILESASTNQTSMYLCASSFHSPMNTEAFFGQGTRLTVV.

The chain recombines TRBV5-1 with TRBJ2-7, with 10 bases matching TRBD1. The CDR3 sequence is 14 residues long. Per the germline V gene, CDR1 is SGHRS and CDR2 is YFSETQ. The V segment lost 7 bases and the J segment 4 bases; nucleotides outside the gene matches: 8. The CDR3 region is CASSPGQGGYEQYF. The CDR3 region has the DNA TGCGCCAGCTCACCCGGACAGGGGGGGTACGAGCAGTACTTC.

The chain has TRBV2 and TRBJ1-1; no clear D. Per the germline V gene, CDR1 is SNHLY and CDR2 is FYNNEI. V lost 7 bases, J lost 2 bases, and 11 bases lay in between. The CDR3 consists of 13 residues. The CDR3: CASKRQSNTEAFF. The CDR3 region has the DNA TGTGCCAGCAAGCGGCAGAGCAACACTGAAGCTTTCTTT.

V usage is TRBV10-3 and J usage is TRBJ1-2; D may be TRBD1 (5 bases). V was pared by 7 bases and J by 0 bases, with 15 bases between. This CDR3 has 15 amino acids. In germline, CDR1 is ENHRY, CDR2 SYGVKD. In DNA form, the CDR3 reads TGTGCCATCAAAGAAGGGGCTCAATCTAACTATGGCTACACCTTC. This sequence encodes CAIKEGAQSNYGYTF.

This sequence joins TRBV5-1 and TRBJ2-3; D is possibly TRBD2 (6 bases). The germline gives CDR1 SGHRS, CDR2 YFSETQ. The CDR3 covers 14 residues. Between the trimmed V and J ends, which lost 8 bases and 0 bases, there was a span of 13 bases. CDR3 in DNA: TGCGCCAGTAATAGCGGAACTAGCACAGATACGCAGTATTTT. It codes for CASNSGTSTDTQYF.

This clone has only a few counts. The chain combines TRBV2 with TRBJ1-3, with a tentative D call TRBD1 (5 bases). V lost 4 bases, J lost 1 base, and 11 bases lay in between. Looked up from germline, CDR1 is SNHLY and CDR2 is FYNNEI. This CDR3 region has 15 residues. CDR3 amino acids: CASSGQRLSGNTIYF. The CDR3 DNA sequence: TGTGCCAGCAGTGGACAGCGCTTGTCTGGAAACACCATATATTTT.